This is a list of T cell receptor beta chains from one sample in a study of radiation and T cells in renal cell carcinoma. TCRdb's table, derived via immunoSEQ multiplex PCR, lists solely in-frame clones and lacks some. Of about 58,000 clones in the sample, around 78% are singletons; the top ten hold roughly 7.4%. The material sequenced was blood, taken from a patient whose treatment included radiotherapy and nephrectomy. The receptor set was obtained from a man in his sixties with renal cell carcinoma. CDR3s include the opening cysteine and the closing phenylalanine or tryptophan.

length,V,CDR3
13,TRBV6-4,CASSAQMNTEAFF
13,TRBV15,CATSRDFSSPLHF
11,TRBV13,CASSLVTEAFF
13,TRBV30,CAWRSSYNSPLHF
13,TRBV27,CASSLAWWDTQYF
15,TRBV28,CASSFGTGDTGELFF
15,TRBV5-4,CASSLQTGPYISYTF
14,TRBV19,CASSLMFSGVEQFF
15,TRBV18,CASSPRTGGDYGYTF
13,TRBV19,CASSVSDLDTQYF
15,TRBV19,CASSGGKTDNQPQHF
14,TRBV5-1,CASHVSGPSYEQYF
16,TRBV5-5,CASSLRTDLPGNTIYF
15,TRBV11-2,CASSLDRGSNQPQHF
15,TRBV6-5,CASSHPTGDFDGYTF
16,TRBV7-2,CASSPDGTWTNEKLFF
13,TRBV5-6,CASSLSIEETQYF
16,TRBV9,CASSSRTGEGREKLFF
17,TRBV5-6,CASSLAGGTGGYETQYF
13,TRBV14,CASSRQGAYGYTF
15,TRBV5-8,CASSLYTSGAETQYF
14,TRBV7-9,CASSDSGGAYEQYF
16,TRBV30,CASLSWGQGATGELFF
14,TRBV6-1,CASSNRGDTGELFF
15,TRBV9,CASSVTSADTDTQYF
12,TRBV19,CATAPTGNEQFF
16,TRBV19,CASLLVPGQLNTEAFF
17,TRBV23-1,CASSQVREIDWNTEAFF
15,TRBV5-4,CASSLGGLHNTEAFF
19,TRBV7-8,CASSQNPPGRGGSYNEQFF
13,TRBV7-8,CASSLTGDYGYTF
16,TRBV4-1,CASSQDPGQTNEKLFF
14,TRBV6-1,CASSETISPDTQYF
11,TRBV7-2,CASSRYNEQFF
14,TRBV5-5,CASSWGTGQETQYF
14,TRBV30,CAWSRGTSGNIQYF
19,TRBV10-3,CAISESPGTSLQSYNEQFF
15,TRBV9,CASSVATGGLRGYTF
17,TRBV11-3,CASSLDGWGQRAETQYF
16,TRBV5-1,CASSLGQGLGGNTIYF
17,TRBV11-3,CASSLKWGLAGPGELFF
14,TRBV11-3,CASSPRGSTDTQYF
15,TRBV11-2,CASSLDRWGRETQYF
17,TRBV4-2,CASSRSRGPASGNTIYF
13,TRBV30,CAWRPRVSAEQFF
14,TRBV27,CASGRGTANTEAFF
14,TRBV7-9,CASSLALVNTEAFF
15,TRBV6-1,CASSEGTGGSYGYTF
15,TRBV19,CASSGGQGGFEKLFF
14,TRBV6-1,CASSLRQNNQPQHF
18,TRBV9,CASSPSAGQPSSTDTQYF
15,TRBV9,CASSVVSDSSYGYTF
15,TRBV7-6,CASSLGRGFQETQYF
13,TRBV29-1,CSVLTGGLTEAFF